This paragraph reports one TCR beta chain. Germline V CDR1 and CDR2: SGHRS, YFSETQ. CDR3 length equals 14 residues. The ends lost 5 bases at V and 2 bases at J; junction bases unmatched: 6. As originally analysed: Reference gene primers were amplified, and this amplification served to estimate nucleated cell counts. Only in-frame clones appear in the TCRdb table, and some are missing; sequencing was by immunoSEQ multiplex PCR. V, J and clone size are those of that table, while D and trimming were read from the DNA. Among 130,000 to 150,000 clones listed, about three quarters were seen once. The data derive from a study of blood T cell repertoires in COVID-19. Study at large: The United States, Italy and Spain were the sources of the acute and convalescent COVID-19 samples. The cDNA or gDNA used as material had been derived from T cells, B-cell-depleted T cells, or PBMCs.

The chain carries TRBV5-1 and TRBJ2-7, with TRBD1 matching 8 bases. What was sequenced was peripheral blood. This sequence was found in a man of 80 years or more with acute or convalescent COVID-19. The CDR3 DNA sequence: TGCGCCAGCAGGTCTCGACAGGGGACCTACGAGCAGTACTTC. It yields the protein CASRSRQGTYEQYF.